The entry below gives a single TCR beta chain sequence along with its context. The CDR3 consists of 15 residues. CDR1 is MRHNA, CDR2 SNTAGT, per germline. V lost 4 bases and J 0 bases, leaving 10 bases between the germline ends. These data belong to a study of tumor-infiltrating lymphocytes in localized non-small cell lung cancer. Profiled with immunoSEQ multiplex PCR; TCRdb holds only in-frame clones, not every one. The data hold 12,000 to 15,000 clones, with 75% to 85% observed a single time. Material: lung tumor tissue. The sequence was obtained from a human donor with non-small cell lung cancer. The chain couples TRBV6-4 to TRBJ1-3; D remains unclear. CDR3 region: CASSATSSSGNTIYF. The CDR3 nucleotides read TGTGCCAGCAGTGCTACATCGAGCTCTGGAAACACCATATATTTT.